This passage covers 27 T cell receptor beta chains from one sample sequenced in a study of blood T cells in healthy people across ages. Sample-barcoded 5' priming and a J-beta primer mix drove a second PCR of roughly 6 to 12 cycles. Each CDR3 protein is one row after TCRdb ran MiXCR on the 5' RACE reads. This table holds roughly 800,000 distinct CDR3 sequences, 35% to 40% found once. The sequencing input was blood. The receptors shown here come from a man aged 18 to 30 in good health.

The gene calls are TRBV28 and TRBJ1-6; no reliable D call. The V end lost 5 bases, the J end lost 4 bases, and 9 bases lay between the germline ends. This CDR3 is built from 14 residues. Germline V gene data show CDR1 as MDHEN and CDR2 as SYDVKM. CDR3 nucleotides: TGTGCCAGCAGTGACGAACCATATAATTCACCCCTCCACTTT. Translation: CASSDEPYNSPLHF.

This clonotype was counted a few times. This chain links TRBV6-6 with TRBJ1-2, with a possible D match to TRBD1 (6 bases). The CDR3 covers 14 residues. Germline V gene sequence: CDR1 MNHNY, CDR2 SVGAGI (reference sequence). The V end lost 5 bases, the J end lost 5 bases, and 15 bases lay between the germline ends. The CDR3 protein is CASSPGQALYGYTF. DNA for the CDR3: TGTGCCAGCAGTCCGGGACAAGCCTTATATGGCTACACCTTC.

The chain links TRBV5-1 to TRBJ2-5; D call uncertain. Germline V gives CDR1 SGHRS, CDR2 YFSETQ. Between the trimmed V and J ends, which lost 0 bases and 5 bases, there was a span of 11 bases. The CDR3 extends over 14 amino acids. CDR3 sequence: CASSLAQLAETQYF. CDR3 nucleotides: TGCGCCAGCAGCTTGGCCCAGCTGGCCGAGACCCAGTACTTC. Supplemented by reference TRBV5-1 and TRBJ2-5, the full variable domain reads KAGVTQTPRYLIKTRGQQVTLSCSPISGHRSVSWYQQTPGQGLQFLFEYFSETQRNKGNFPGRFSGRQFSNSRSEMNVSTLELGDSALYLCASSLAQLAETQYFGPGTRLLVL.

This clonotype was observed a few times. This chain connects TRBV7-2 to TRBJ1-2, with no clear D. Germline V gene lookup returns CDR1 SGHTA and CDR2 FQGNSA. Between the trimmed V and J ends, which lost 2 bases and 4 bases, there was a span of 11 bases. The CDR3 runs to 14 residues. This CDR3 is CASSLLGPSYGYTF. Here the CDR3 DNA reads TGTGCCAGCAGCTTACTCGGCCCGAGCTATGGCTACACCTTC.

Comments on this clonotype: Possible read error: a much larger clone is one base away. Here the CDR3 DNA reads TGTGCCAGCAGGTCGGGGGGAGGGGGAGATACGCAGTATTTT. It specifies CASRSGGGGDTQYF. The chain uses TRBV6-5 and TRBJ2-3; D possibly corresponds to TRBD2 (7 bases). CDR3 length equals 14 residues. Germline V CDR1 and CDR2: MNHEY, SVGAGI. Trimming cost V 6 bases and J 5 bases, with 15 bases left between them.

The chain carries TRBV10-3 and TRBJ2-2; D is unclear. The CDR3 totals 15 residues. Looked up from germline, CDR1 is ENHRY and CDR2 is SYGVKD. Trimming shortened V by 2 bases and J by 0 bases, and 7 bases separated the two germline ends. The CDR3 here is CAISERTTNTGELFF. The CDR3 bases are TGTGCCATCAGTGAGAGGACGACGAACACCGGGGAGCTGTTTTTT.

This clonotype was seen a single time. V is TRBV5-1 and J is TRBJ2-5, with 7 bases identical to TRBD2. Germline values: CDR1 SGHRS, CDR2 YFSETQ. There are 14 residues in the CDR3. The junction had 14 bases not matched to a gene; V was cut back by 4 bases and J by 11 bases. The DNA of the CDR3 is TGCGCCAGCAGCGAAGGACTAGAGCGCAATGAGCAGTACTTC. Translated: CASSEGLERNEQYF. The full variable domain, its missing parts supplied by reference TRBV5-1 and TRBJ2-5, is KAGVTQTPRYLIKTRGQQVTLSCSPISGHRSVSWYQQTPGQGLQFLFEYFSETQRNKGNFPGRFSGRQFSNSRSEMNVSTLELGDSALYLCASSEGLERNEQYFGPGTRLLVL.

This clonotype was found a few times. The rearrangement joins TRBV7-2 to TRBJ1-1; maybe TRBD1 (6 bases). Germline V gene data show CDR1 as SGHTA and CDR2 as FQGNSA. Trimming removed 3 bases from V and 4 bases from J, with 15 bases in between. This CDR3 has 15 residues. In DNA form, the CDR3 reads TGTGCCAGCAGCTTCTCTATTACAGGGATCACTGAAGCTTTCTTT. It translates to CASSFSITGITEAFF.

There are a few counts of this clonotype. The chain recombines TRBV14 with TRBJ1-1, with D possibly being TRBD1 (5 bases). CDR1 is SGHDN and CDR2 is FVKESK in the germline V gene. Trimming removed 5 bases at V and 3 bases at J, with 13 bases between. This CDR3 spans 14 amino acids. CDR3 in DNA: TGTGCCAGCAGCGGAAACTCCAGGGACACTGAAGCTTTCTTT. Translating it yields CASSGNSRDTEAFF.

The CDR3 nucleotides read TGTGCCAGCAGCTCCCGGGACAGTATGAATGAGCAGTTCTTC. This sequence encodes CASSSRDSMNEQFF. The chain combines TRBV9 with TRBJ2-1; 7 bases fit TRBD1. The germline V gene has CDR1 SGDLS and CDR2 YYNGEE. The V segment lost 4 bases and the J segment 7 bases; nucleotides outside the gene matches: 8. This CDR3 is 14 amino acids long.

The J gene is TRBJ2-1, the V gene TRBV7-9; D unresolved. V was shortened by 5 bases and J by 6 bases, with 14 bases between the two germline ends. The CDR3 runs 14 residues. Germline V CDR1 and CDR2: SEHNR, FQNEAQ (reference sequence). In DNA form, the CDR3 reads TGTGCCAGCAGCCCAACCGGGCTCACCAATGAGCAGTTCTTC. Its translation: CASSPTGLTNEQFF.

The chain carries TRBV7-9 and TRBJ1-1, with D hard to call. The CDR3 sequence is 13 residues long. Germline assignment: CDR1 SEHNR and CDR2 FQNEAQ (reference sequence). V gave up 5 bases and J gave up 4 bases, with 11 bases separating them. As DNA, the CDR3 is TGTGCCAGCAGCGCCGAGGGTTCCACTGAAGCTTTCTTT. This translates into CASSAEGSTEAFF.

This clonotype was seen a single time. This rearrangement joins TRBV5-5 to TRBJ2-3; D remains unclear. V gave up 4 bases and J gave up 3 bases, with 15 bases separating them. The CDR3 spans 15 residues. Germline V CDR1 and CDR2: SGHKS, YYEKEE (reference sequence). The CDR3: CASSVVDTWTDTQYF. CDR3 coding DNA: TGTGCCAGCAGCGTAGTTGATACGTGGACAGATACGCAGTATTTT.

This clonotype was detected only a few times. The V call is TRBV4-2, the J call TRBJ1-2, with 7 bases matching TRBD1. Trimming removed 0 bases from V and 5 bases from J; junction bases left unmatched: 9. The CDR3 runs to 16 residues. The germline gives CDR1 LGHNA, CDR2 YNFKEQ. CDR3 residues: CASSQDLTGREYGYTF. Written as DNA, the CDR3 is TGTGCCAGCAGCCAAGACCTGACAGGGAGGGAATATGGCTACACCTTC.

This chain uses TRBV20-1 with TRBJ2-5; the D is unclear. Germline values: CDR1 DFQATT, CDR2 SNEGSKA (reference sequence). This CDR3 is built from 13 residues. V was trimmed by 0 bases and J by 11 bases, leaving 16 bases between them. CDR3 in amino acids: CSARDGLNNEQYF. DNA of the CDR3: TGCAGTGCTAGAGATGGGTTGAACAATGAGCAGTACTTC.

The chain combines TRBV20-1 with TRBJ2-7, with D perhaps given as TRBD1 or TRBD2 (5 bases each). Per the germline V gene, CDR1 is DFQATT and CDR2 is SNEGSKA (reference sequence). Trimming removed 2 bases from V and 4 bases from J, with 18 bases in between. The CDR3 covers 15 residues. The CDR3, as DNA: TGCAGTGCTAGACCCGGGGACGCCGTCTCGTACGAGCAGTACTTC. It translates to CSARPGDAVSYEQYF.

About this clonotype: A read error may explain this, as a much larger clone is one base away. This chain joins TRBV4-2 and TRBJ2-4; 10 positions match TRBD1. The J call may be in error: the DNA end matches TRBJ2-7 better. CDR3 length: 15 residues. The germline gives CDR1 LGHNA, CDR2 YNFKEQ. In nucleotides, the CDR3 is TGTGCCAGCAGCCATCCGGGACAGGGGATCTACGAGCAGTACTTC. It translates to CASSHPGQGIYEQYF.

Regarding this clonotype: A read error may account for a junction end that differs from germline. The chain has TRBV5-1 and TRBJ2-1, with D possibly TRBD2 on 6 matching bases. Germline V CDR1 and CDR2: SGHRS, YFSETQ. The CDR3 runs 17 residues. The CDR3 reads CAGSARAGRFPYNEQFF. The CDR3 coding sequence is TGCGCCGGCAGCGCACGAGCGGGCCGTTTTCCCTACAATGAGCAGTTCTTC. The full variable domain, rest sourced from reference TRBV5-1 and TRBJ2-1, is KAGVTQTPRYLIKTRGQQVTLSCSPISGHRSVSWYQQTPGQGLQFLFEYFSETQRNKGNFPGRFSGRQFSNSRSEMNVSTLELGDSALYLCAGSARAGRFPYNEQFFGPGTRLTVL.

The rearrangement links TRBV4-2 to TRBJ2-7, with TRBD1 matching over 10 bases. Germline V lookup: CDR1 LGHNA, CDR2 YNFKEQ. This CDR3 spans 16 amino acids. The V gene end was trimmed by 1 base and the J gene end by 6 bases; junction bases not matched to a gene: 9. The DNA for the CDR3 is TGTGCCAGCAGCCAAGTAACGACAGGGGGCGAGATCGAGCAGTACTTC. Protein: CASSQVTTGGEIEQYF.

The chain couples TRBV4-2 to TRBJ2-1, with TRBD2 identical over 7 bases. V shed 0 bases, J shed 3 bases, and the junction held 5 bases outside the gene matches. CDR3 length equals 16 residues. Germline V CDR1 and CDR2: LGHNA, YNFKEQ. CDR3 in DNA: TGTGCCAGCAGCCAAGAACGTCCGGGGGGCTACAATGAGCAGTTCTTC. It specifies CASSQERPGGYNEQFF.

V gene TRBV14 combines with J gene TRBJ2-1, with D perhaps assigned TRBD1 or TRBD2 (5 bases each). The CDR3 totals 13 residues. V was pared by 2 bases and J by 5 bases, with 7 bases between. The germline gives CDR1 SGHDN, CDR2 FVKESK. The CDR3 loop reads CASSQRGNNEQFF. As DNA, the CDR3 is TGTGCCAGCAGCCAACGGGGCAACAATGAGCAGTTCTTC.

This sequence joins TRBV7-3 and TRBJ2-5; 7 bases line up with TRBD2. The CDR3 length is 13 residues. V lost 5 bases and J lost 11; bases outside the gene matches: 11. Per germline, CDR1 SGHTA and CDR2 FQGTGA. CDR3 region: CASSLGGFNEQYF. CDR3 DNA: TGTGCCAGCAGCCTCGGGGGGTTCAATGAGCAGTACTTC.

As to this clonotype: At one boundary the junction diverges from the germline segment, which might be a read error. J is TRBJ2-1 and V is TRBV5-1, with TRBD2 identical over 10 bases. The CDR3 consists of 15 residues. Germline V gene data show CDR1 as SGHRS and CDR2 as YFSETQ. The CDR3 region has the DNA TGCACCAGCAGGTCAGCGGGGGGGCCGGAGAATGAGCAGTTCTTC. Its protein is CTSRSAGGPENEQFF.

This clonotype showed up many times. The gene calls are TRBV7-6 and TRBJ2-3, with D maybe TRBD2 (5 bases). This CDR3 has 15 amino acids. With 1 base removed from V and 4 bases from J, the gap between germline ends came to 12 bases. Germline CDR1 SGHVS, CDR2 FNYEAQ. The CDR3 DNA reads TGTGCCAGCAGCTTAGTAGGAGGATTTTCAGATACGCAGTATTTT. It specifies CASSLVGGFSDTQYF.

On this clonotype: A much larger clone differs by one base, so this may be a read error. The chain has TRBV7-2 and TRBJ2-3; D perhaps matches TRBD2 (6 bases). Germline V gene lookup returns CDR1 SGHTA and CDR2 FQGNSA. The CDR3 totals 15 residues. The germline V and J ends were trimmed by 7 bases and 9 bases, with 23 bases remaining between them. This chain's CDR3 is CASTSSTTSAETQYF. Here the CDR3 DNA reads TGTGCCAGCACCTCGAGTACGACTAGTGCGGAGACGCAGTATTTT. Complete variable domain (other parts from reference TRBV7-2 and TRBJ2-3): GAGVSQSPSNKVTEKGKDVELRCDPISGHTALYWYRQSLGQGLEFLIYFQGNSAPDKSGLPSDRFSAERTGGSVSTLTIQRTQQEDSAVYLCASTSSTTSAETQYFGPGTRLTVL.

This sequence joins TRBV7-8 and TRBJ1-3, with unresolved D. This CDR3 contains 14 residues. Germline V CDR1 and CDR2: SGHVS, FQNEAQ. Trimming took 3 bases from V and 7 from J, leaving 13 bases between them. The CDR3 region is CASSFATGGNTIYF. In DNA, the CDR3 is TGTGCCAGCAGCTTTGCTACGGGAGGTAACACCATATATTTT.

This clonotype turned up a few times. The chain joins TRBV20-1 to TRBJ1-1, with D tentatively TRBD1 (5 bases). The V gene lost 6 bases and the J gene lost 1 base, with 15 bases spanning the gap. CDR1 is DFQATT, CDR2 SNEGSKA, per germline (reference sequence). This CDR3 region has 14 residues. The CDR3 sequence: CSASEQVENTEAFF. CDR3 DNA: TGCAGTGCATCCGAACAGGTCGAGAACACTGAAGCTTTCTTT.